This TCR beta chain stems from a study of blood T cell repertoires in COVID-19. On the study more broadly: The United States, Italy and Spain were the sources of the acute and convalescent COVID-19 samples. From T cells, B-cell-depleted T cells, or PBMCs came the material, which was cDNA or gDNA.

V dropped 4 bases and J dropped 3 bases, with 14 bases sitting between them. CDR1 and CDR2 (germline): SGHRS, YFSETQ. This CDR3 has 14 residues. In the original analysis: The assay estimated nucleated cells by amplifying reference gene primers. Sequenced by immunoSEQ multiplex PCR; TCRdb stores in-frame clones only, minus some. D and trimming were read from the DNA, whereas the V and J calls and clone size are those reported in that table. The profile shows hundreds of thousands of clones, roughly 85% of them singletons. J is TRBJ2-7 and V is TRBV5-1; possible D gene TRBD1, 7 bases. The sample comprised peripheral blood. The source of this sequence is a woman aged 18-35 years with acute or convalescent COVID-19. The CDR3 region is CASSPTGRIYEQYF. DNA for the CDR3: TGCGCCAGCAGCCCGACAGGGAGGATCTACGAGCAGTACTTC.